The subject of this entry is one TCR beta chain. Antigen unknown. The data were taken from a study of CD8+ T cells in alopecia areata. Study background: Tofacitinib continued for 6 to 18 months and was then withheld for 6 months. Study findings and constraints: Scalp repertoires also include resident alphabeta T cells from normal skin.

RNA was isolated and reverse transcribed to cDNA, the sequencing template. Using immunoSEQ multiplex PCR, the repertoire was profiled, and TCRdb retains in-frame clones only, with some absent. Counted here are 95,000 to 100,000 clones, around 60% occurring once; the ten biggest clones make up roughly 16%. Treatment noted: oral pan-JAK inhibitor, 5-10 mg twice daily. This TCR came from a human donor with alopecia areata. The material sequenced was CD8+ T cells sorted from blood, taken at week 4, from a patient treated with tofacitinib.

The CDR3 region has the DNA TGTGCCAGCAGCGTAGCGGGGGACTACAATGAGCAGTTCTTC. This sequence encodes CASSVAGDYNEQFF. J is TRBJ2-1 and V is TRBV9; TRBD2 is a possible D gene (6 bases). Germline CDR1 reads SGDLS; CDR2 reads YYNGEE. Trimming took 0 bases from V and 3 from J, leaving 7 bases between them. The CDR3 length is 14 residues.